This T cell receptor beta chain was sequenced in a study of T-cell memory formation after mild COVID-19. Overall study findings and caveats: SARS-CoV-2 specificity of second-wave clones peaking day 37 was unconfirmed. Of the contracting clones, CD4+ ones lay mainly in CM and EM, and CD8+ ones in EMRA.

This clonotype was detected only a few times. Its antigen is unidentified. TCRdb passed the 5' RACE reads through MiXCR, listing each CDR3 protein once. The table has about 170,000 distinct CDR3 sequences, 13% seen once. CDR3 size: 16 residues. V was cut by 5 bases and J by 0 bases, with 14 bases left in between. Per germline, CDR1 SEHNR and CDR2 FQNEAQ (reference sequence). The sequenced sample was PBMCs or a T cell subset sorted from them (not recorded which). This TCR was sampled from a man in his late teens or twenties who had mild COVID-19 (a few samples of this study predate the infection). Cell type and time point are not known. The V call is TRBV7-9, the J call TRBJ2-1; perhaps TRBD1 as D (6 bases). The CDR3 bases are TGTGCCAGCAGCGGTGGGGGCTTGAGCTCCTACAATGAGCAGTTCTTC. Its protein is CASSGGGLSSYNEQFF.